This TCR beta chain was captured by sequencing in a study of neoadjuvant anti-PD-1 for oral cavity cancer (dated by TCRdb to the early 2020s). Background for the entire study: Before undergoing curative-intent surgical resection, most patients got three to four biweekly nivolumab doses at 3 mg/kg. A fourth nivolumab dose was given around day 43 to patients without progression, and definitive surgical resection was performed in those patients on days 50-56. Responders were defined as patients with complete response, partial response or stable disease by RECIST 1.1; non-responders were defined as patients with progression. An approximately 30% response rate was observed in the parent correlative cohort, in which approximately 11 patients were included.

PBMC libraries used mostly approximately 0.5 ug of input genomic DNA for deep sequencing, with six replicates per sample. TCRbeta libraries were prepared with the immunoSEQ hsTCRbeta kit according to the manufacturer's instructions. The completed libraries were mixed into a single pool at 3 nM, then sequenced with an Illumina NovaSeq 6000 S4 flow cell. The authors processed their data as follows. Raw data preprocessing and quality control were performed with the immunoSEQ Analyzer. The analysis was limited to productive rearrangements, and each clonotype was defined by a unique CDR3 amino acid sequence. Using the R package tcR, the researchers computed the Gini-Simpson index as their estimate of repertoire clonality. Student's t test was used to compare Gini indices, and Pearson correlation was used to assess associations with tumor size change. The table comes from immuneACCESS by way of TCRdb, which keeps in-frame sequences with V and J called. Part of the clones is missing from these tables; in studies checked, under half for an unresolved V gene and the rest for unknown reasons. V, J and clone size are those of that table, while D and trimming were read from the DNA. The sample table lists 14,000 or so clones, around three quarters of them with a count of one. Over 2% of the sample is in the top ten clones.

Overall study outcomes, separate from this receptor: A higher pretreatment blood Treg/Th17 ratio correlated with both higher pretreatment blood TCRbeta clonality and lower post-treatment tumor TCRbeta clonality. Within PBMCs, T cell clonality (Gini index) was significantly higher in non-responders than responders after neoadjuvant nivolumab. Only three patients per response group were included in the TCR analyses, and the authors called for validation in larger cohorts.

The CDR3, from cysteine to phenylalanine, totals 17 residues. Only the CDR3 portion is preserved as DNA: 51 bases, with reading frame beginning at the first base. Reading the germline V gene gives CDR1 SGHTA and CDR2 FQGNSA. The junction shows trimming of 4 bases on V and 4 bases on J, plus 22 bases between the germline ends. A single count supports this clone. The clone's antigen remains unknown. Base qualities are not at hand, and no much larger clone is one base apart. Taken with the paper, the label for time point translates to: after neoadjuvant nivolumab, at surgical resection. Patients had been newly diagnosed with stage II-IVA oral cavity squamous cell carcinoma, and no prior systemic or radiation treatment had been given to the patients. The cohort consisted of patients with HPV-negative, locally advanced oral cavity squamous cell carcinoma. Peripheral blood mononuclear cells were analyzed directly, without maintenance or expansion in culture. Samples came from a longitudinal correlative study of a single-arm phase II trial of neoadjuvant nivolumab in oral cavity squamous cell carcinoma. Subject-matched pre- and post-treatment PBMCs and tumors from three responders and three non-responders were subjected to genomic DNA-based TCRbeta sequencing. Peripheral blood mononuclear cells were collected before nivolumab treatment and again after treatment, at the time of surgery. The Maxwell RSC DNA from Cells kit was used to extract genomic DNA from PBMCs.

Source: PBMCs, taken after nivolumab (anti-PD-1) treatment. The source of this sequence is a person aged 35-79 years with oral cavity squamous cell carcinoma. The sequence is built from TRBV7-2 and TRBJ2-5; TRBD2 is perhaps the D gene, given 7 matching bases. This receptor carries the CDR3 CASSSLRGRASGETQYF. The nucleotides are TGTGCCAGCAGCTCCTTGAGGGGGAGGGCTAGCGGAGAGACCCAGTACTTC.